The rows below give T cell receptor beta chains drawn from one sample of a study of somatic mutations in cytotoxic T cells in rheumatoid arthritis. Assay: immunoSEQ multiplex PCR; the TCRdb copy retains only in-frame clones and omits some. The sample includes some 20,000 clones, over 70% of them seen just once. Material for sequencing was CD8+ T cells sorted from blood. The receptors were sampled from a woman aged 55-70 years in good health. CDR3s include the opening cysteine and the closing phenylalanine or tryptophan. The D gene is left open where the match is weak. Clone sizes are given selectively: once, few, many, or a class where the clone is expanded.

J gene	V gene	D gene	clone size	CDR3 DNA	CDR3 protein
TRBJ2-5	TRBV2	NA	large	TGTGCCAGCAGTGAGGGTGCAGGATGGGGCGAGACCCAGTACTTC	CASSEGAGWGETQYF
TRBJ1-2	TRBV7-6	TRBD1	NA	TGTGCCAGCAGCGACCGGACAGGGGGCGGCTATGGCTACACCTTC	CASSDRTGGGYGYTF
TRBJ2-7	TRBV6-1	TRBD1	NA	TGTGCCAGCAGTGATACTACCGGGACAGGGGGATACGAGCAGTACTTC	CASSDTTGTGGYEQYF
TRBJ1-2	TRBV7-6	TRBD1	NA	TGTGCCAGCAGCCCTCGAACAGGGGCGGGAGGCTATGGCTACACCTTC	CASSPRTGAGGYGYTF
TRBJ1-1	TRBV5-1	TRBD1	NA	TGCGCCAGCAGAGGGGCAGGGGGGGGAACTGAAGCTTTCTTT	CASRGAGGGTEAFF
TRBJ2-1	TRBV5-4	TRBD2	NA	TGTGCCAGCAGCTCCCCTTGGGTAGCGGGGTCCTACAATGAGCAGTTCTTC	CASSSPWVAGSYNEQFF
TRBJ2-7	TRBV10-1	TRBD2	few	TGCGCCAGCAGTGAGGGGAGGGAAGGGTACGAGCAGTACTTC	CASSEGREGYEQYF
TRBJ1-1	TRBV14	NA	few	TGTGCCAGCAGCCCAGGGGTTGGCACTGAAGCTTTCTTT	CASSPGVGTEAFF
TRBJ1-1	TRBV6-5	NA	NA	TGTGCCAGCAGCCTTGGGACCGTGAACACTGAAGCTTTCTTT	CASSLGTVNTEAFF
TRBJ1-1	TRBV30	NA	few	TGTGCCTGGAGTGTGTTCGGAGGAACTGAAGCTTTCTTT	CAWSVFGGTEAFF
TRBJ2-5	TRBV7-9	NA	NA	TGTGCCAGCAGCACCCGGGAGACCCAGTACTTC	CASSTRETQYF
TRBJ2-1	TRBV7-8	NA	NA	TGTGCCAGCAGCTTAGGTCTAGGGGCCAATGAGCAGTTCTTC	CASSLGLGANEQFF
TRBJ2-1	TRBV5-1	NA	NA	TGCGCCAGCAGCTCCCCACCCGTGACTGTGGAGAGTGAGCAGTTCTTC	CASSSPPVTVESEQFF
TRBJ1-1	TRBV27	TRBD1	NA	TGTGCCAGCAGTTCAGGGACAGGGTCTTTCACTGAAGCTTTCTTT	CASSSGTGSFTEAFF
TRBJ2-7	TRBV25-1	NA	once	TGTGCCAGCAGTGAATTTTTCCGACGCGAGGTCTACGAGCAGTACTTC	CASSEFFRREVYEQYF
TRBJ1-2	TRBV5-5	TRBD1	NA	TGTGCCAGCAGCCCGGGACAGGCCCCCTCCTATGGCTACACCTTC	CASSPGQAPSYGYTF
TRBJ1-3	TRBV30	NA	NA	TGTGCCTGGGCCCGTCGAGGGGCCCACTCTGGAAACACCATATATTTT	CAWARRGAHSGNTIYF
TRBJ2-3	TRBV6-1	TRBD2	NA	TGTGCCAGCAGTGTTAGCGGGAGACCGGGCACAGATACGCAGTATTTT	CASSVSGRPGTDTQYF
TRBJ2-7	TRBV7-8	TRBD1	few	TGTGCCAGCAGCCCAAACGACAGGGGCTCTCCCTACGAGCAGTACTTC	CASSPNDRGSPYEQYF
TRBJ2-7	TRBV30	NA	NA	TGTGCCTGGAGTTCACTGAGGGAACACGAGCAGTACTTC	CAWSSLREHEQYF
TRBJ1-2	TRBV29-1	NA	NA	TGCAGCGTTGAAGAGTTAAGTGGCTACACCTTC	CSVEELSGYTF
TRBJ1-4	TRBV19	TRBD1	NA	TGTGCCAGTAGTACAGGGGGCGAAAAACTGTTTTTT	CASSTGGEKLFF
TRBJ2-1	TRBV11-2	TRBD1	NA	TGTGCCAGCAGCCTGGGGACAGGGCGGTCTGGGAATGAGCAGTTCTTC	CASSLGTGRSGNEQFF
TRBJ1-2	TRBV19	NA	few	TGTGCCAGTAGTGCGGGGGACTATGGCTACACCTTC	CASSAGDYGYTF
TRBJ2-7	TRBV14	NA	few	TGTGCCAGCAGCCAAGGGTTATGGGAGCAGTACTTC	CASSQGLWEQYF
TRBJ2-7	TRBV19	TRBD2	NA	TGTGCCAGTAGTGGGACCGGGACTAGCGGGTACGAGCAGTACTTC	CASSGTGTSGYEQYF
TRBJ1-2	TRBV25-1	TRBD1	NA	TGTGCCAGCAGCCCCCTAGGTGGACAGGGGGCAGATGGCTACACCTTC	CASSPLGGQGADGYTF